Sequencing of this T cell receptor beta chain was carried out in a study of T cells in pancreatic ductal adenocarcinoma. CDR1 SGDLS and CDR2 YYNGEE come from the germline V gene. V trimming: 4 bases; J trimming: 5 bases; junction bases outside the gene matches: 13. The CDR3 loop spans 16 amino acids. Selected pancreatic ductal adenocarcinoma patients had undergone surgery without neoadjuvant therapy. Study results and limitations: Blood had more productive templates and around 8-fold more unique clonotypes than tumor. This surgical cohort overrepresents the minority presenting with early-stage disease. Blood clonality (approximately 0.07) did not differ significantly from tumor (roughly 0.1).

Here immunoSEQ multiplex PCR was the method, and the copy in TCRdb shows in-frame clones only, minus some. The sample yields about 100,000 clones, roughly 96% seen once. Turning to this clone: No antigen is known for it.

The chain carries TRBV9 and TRBJ1-1, with 8 positions matching TRBD1. This sequence originates from a human donor with pancreatic ductal adenocarcinoma. The source material was PBMCs. CDR3 nucleotides: TGTGCCAGCAGCCAAACGCCGACAGGGGCGGAGACTGAAGCTTTCTTT. Its protein is CASSQTPTGAETEAFF. Filled out from reference TRBV9 and TRBJ1-1, the complete variable domain reads DSGVTQTPKHLITATGQRVTLRCSPRSGDLSVYWYQQSLDQGLQFLIQYYNGEERAKGNILERFSAQQFPDLHSELNLSSLELGDSALYFCASSQTPTGAETEAFFGQGTRLTVV.